The sample holds one count of the clone carrying this T cell receptor beta chain. Data came from immunoSEQ multiplex PCR; TCRdb stores just in-frame clones and leaves some out. The sample carries under 65,000 clones, roughly 92% recorded once. There are 12 residues in the CDR3. Germline loops: CDR1 MDHEN, CDR2 SYDVKM. V lost 10 bases and J lost 7, with 14 bases in between. The source of the sample is a study of T cell changes during pregnancy in multiple sclerosis. This TCR was sampled from a female donor with multiple sclerosis, enrolled in a pregnancy study. The material was peripheral blood, obtained in the second trimester of pregnancy. The chain uses TRBV28 and TRBJ1-5; no definite D call. The CDR3 is CATRVGGQPQHF. Here the CDR3 DNA reads TGTGCCACGAGGGTAGGAGGGCAGCCCCAGCATTTT.